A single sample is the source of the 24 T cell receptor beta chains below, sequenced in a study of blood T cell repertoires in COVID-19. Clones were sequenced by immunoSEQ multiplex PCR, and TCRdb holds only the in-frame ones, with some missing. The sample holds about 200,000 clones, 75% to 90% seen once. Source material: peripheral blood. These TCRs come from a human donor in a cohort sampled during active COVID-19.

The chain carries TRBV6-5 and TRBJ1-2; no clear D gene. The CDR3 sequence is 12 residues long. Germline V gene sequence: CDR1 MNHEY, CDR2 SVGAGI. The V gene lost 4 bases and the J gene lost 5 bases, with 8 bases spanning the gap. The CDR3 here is CASSSSIYGYTF. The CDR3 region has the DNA TGTGCCAGCAGTTCATCTATATATGGCTACACCTTC.

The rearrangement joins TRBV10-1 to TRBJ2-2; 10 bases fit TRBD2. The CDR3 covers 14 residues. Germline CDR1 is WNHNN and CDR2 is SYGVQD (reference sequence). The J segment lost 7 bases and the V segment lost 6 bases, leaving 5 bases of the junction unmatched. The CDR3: CASRPGLAYGELFF. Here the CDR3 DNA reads TGCGCCAGCAGACCGGGACTAGCGTACGGGGAGCTGTTTTTT.

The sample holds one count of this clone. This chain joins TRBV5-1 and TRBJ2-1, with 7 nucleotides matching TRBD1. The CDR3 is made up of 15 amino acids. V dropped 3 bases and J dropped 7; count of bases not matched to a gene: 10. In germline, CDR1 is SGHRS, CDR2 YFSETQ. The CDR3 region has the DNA TGCGCCAGCAGCTCGGGACAGCGATGGGGGAATGAGCAGTTCTTC. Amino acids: CASSSGQRWGNEQFF.

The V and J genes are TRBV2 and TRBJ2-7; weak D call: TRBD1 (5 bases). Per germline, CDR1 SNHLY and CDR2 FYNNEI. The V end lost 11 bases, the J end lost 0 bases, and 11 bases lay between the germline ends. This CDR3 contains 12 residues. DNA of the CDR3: TGTGCCGGACAACAGAGCTCCTACGAGCAGTACTTC. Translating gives CAGQQSSYEQYF.

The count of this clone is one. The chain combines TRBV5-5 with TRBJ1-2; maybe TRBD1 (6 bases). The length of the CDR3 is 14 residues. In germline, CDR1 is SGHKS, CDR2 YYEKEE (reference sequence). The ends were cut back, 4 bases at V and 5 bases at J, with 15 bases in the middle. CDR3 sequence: CASSRGNPLYGYTF. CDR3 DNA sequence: TGTGCCAGCAGCAGGGGGAATCCTTTATATGGCTACACCTTC.

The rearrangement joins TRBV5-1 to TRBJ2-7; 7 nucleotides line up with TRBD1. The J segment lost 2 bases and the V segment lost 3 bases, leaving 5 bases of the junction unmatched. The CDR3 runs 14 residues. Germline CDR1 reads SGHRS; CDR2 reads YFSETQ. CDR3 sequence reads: CASSYRDSAYEQYF. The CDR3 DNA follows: TGCGCCAGCAGCTACCGGGACAGTGCCTACGAGCAGTACTTC.

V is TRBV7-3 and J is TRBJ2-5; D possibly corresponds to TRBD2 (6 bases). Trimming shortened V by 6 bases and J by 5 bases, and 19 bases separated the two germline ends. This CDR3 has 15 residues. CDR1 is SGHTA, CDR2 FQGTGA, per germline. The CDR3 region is CASRSPERAWETQYF. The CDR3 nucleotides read TGTGCCAGCAGGTCCCCAGAGCGGGCTTGGGAGACCCAGTACTTC.

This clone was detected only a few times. CDR3 bases: TGTGCCAGCAGTTTCGACAGGAACACTGAAGCTTTCTTT. Its translation: CASSFDRNTEAFF. This chain joins TRBV6-4 and TRBJ1-1; maybe TRBD1 (5 bases). The CDR3 runs to 13 residues. V shed 5 bases and J shed 1 base, with 8 bases lying between them. Germline V gene sequence: CDR1 MRHNA, CDR2 SNTAGT.

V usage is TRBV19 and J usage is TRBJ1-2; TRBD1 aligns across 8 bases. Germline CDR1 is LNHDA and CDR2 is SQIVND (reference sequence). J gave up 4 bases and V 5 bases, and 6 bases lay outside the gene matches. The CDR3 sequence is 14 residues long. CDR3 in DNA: TGTGCCAGTAGTGTAAGAGGACAGGGCTATGGCTACACCTTC. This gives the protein CASSVRGQGYGYTF. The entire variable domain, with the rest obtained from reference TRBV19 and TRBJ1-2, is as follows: DGGITQSPKYLFRKEGQNVTLSCEQNLNHDAMYWYRQDPGQGLRLIYYSQIVNDFQKGDIAEGYSVSREKKESFPLTVTSAQKNPTAFYLCASSVRGQGYGYTFGSGTRLTVV.

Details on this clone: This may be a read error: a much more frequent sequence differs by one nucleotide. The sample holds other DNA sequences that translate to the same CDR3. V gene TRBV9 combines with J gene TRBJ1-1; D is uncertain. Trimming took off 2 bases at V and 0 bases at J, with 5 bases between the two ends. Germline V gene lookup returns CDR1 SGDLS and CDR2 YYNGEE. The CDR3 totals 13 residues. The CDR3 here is CASSVAVNTEAFF. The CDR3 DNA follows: TGTGCCAGCAGCGTTGCGGTGAACACTGAAGCTTTCTTT.

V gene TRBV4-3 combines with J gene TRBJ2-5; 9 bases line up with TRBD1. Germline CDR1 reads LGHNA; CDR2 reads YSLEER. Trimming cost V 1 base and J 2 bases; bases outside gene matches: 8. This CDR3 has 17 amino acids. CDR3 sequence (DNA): TGCGCCAGCAGCCAAGTTTCGGGACAGGGTGTTCAAGAGACCCAGTACTTC. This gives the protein CASSQVSGQGVQETQYF.

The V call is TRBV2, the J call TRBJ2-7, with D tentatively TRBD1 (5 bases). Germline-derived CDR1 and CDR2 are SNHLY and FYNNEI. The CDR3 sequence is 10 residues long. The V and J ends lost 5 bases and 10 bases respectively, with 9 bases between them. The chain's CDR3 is CASSSRDQYF. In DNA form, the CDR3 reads TGTGCCAGCAGTTCCAGGGATCAGTACTTC.

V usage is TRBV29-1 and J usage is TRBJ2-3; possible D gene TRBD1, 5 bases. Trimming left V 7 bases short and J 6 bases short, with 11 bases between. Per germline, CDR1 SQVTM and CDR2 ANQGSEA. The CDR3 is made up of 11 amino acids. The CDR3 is CSGQNRDTQYF. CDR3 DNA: TGCAGCGGACAGAACAGGGATACGCAGTATTTT.

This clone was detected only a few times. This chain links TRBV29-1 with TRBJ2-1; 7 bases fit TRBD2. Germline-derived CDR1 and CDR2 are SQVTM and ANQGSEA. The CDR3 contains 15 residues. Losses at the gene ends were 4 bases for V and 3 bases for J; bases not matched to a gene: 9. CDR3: CSVGARLAVYNEQFF. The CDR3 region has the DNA TGCAGCGTTGGCGCGCGGCTAGCGGTCTACAATGAGCAGTTCTTC.

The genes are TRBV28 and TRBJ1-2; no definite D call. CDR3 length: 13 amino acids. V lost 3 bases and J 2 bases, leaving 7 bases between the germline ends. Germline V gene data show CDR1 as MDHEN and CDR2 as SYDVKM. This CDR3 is CASSLRQNYGYTF. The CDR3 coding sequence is TGTGCCAGCAGTTTGAGGCAGAACTATGGCTACACCTTC.

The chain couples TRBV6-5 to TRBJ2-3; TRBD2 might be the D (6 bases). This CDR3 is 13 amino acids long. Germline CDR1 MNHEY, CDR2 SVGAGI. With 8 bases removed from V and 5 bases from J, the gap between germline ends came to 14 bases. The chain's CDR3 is CASRRAAGDTQYF. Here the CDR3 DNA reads TGTGCCAGCCGGAGGGCCGCGGGAGATACGCAGTATTTT.

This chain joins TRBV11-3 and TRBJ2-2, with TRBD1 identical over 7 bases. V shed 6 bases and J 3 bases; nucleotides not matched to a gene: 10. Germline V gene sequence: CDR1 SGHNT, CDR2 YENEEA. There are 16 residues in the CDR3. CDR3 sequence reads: CASSLRTGYDTGELFF. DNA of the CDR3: TGTGCCAGCAGTTTACGGACAGGTTACGACACCGGGGAGCTGTTTTTT. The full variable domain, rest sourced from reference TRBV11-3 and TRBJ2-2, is EAGVVQSPRYKIIEKKQPVAFWCNPISGHNTLYWYLQNLGQGPELLIRYENEEAVDDSQLPKDRFSAERLKGVDSTLKIQPAELGDSAVYLCASSLRTGYDTGELFFGEGSRLTVL.

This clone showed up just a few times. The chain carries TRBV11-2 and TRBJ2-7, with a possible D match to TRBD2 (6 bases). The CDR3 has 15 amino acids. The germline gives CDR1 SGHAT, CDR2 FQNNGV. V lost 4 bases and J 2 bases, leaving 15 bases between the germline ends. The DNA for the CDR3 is TGTGCCAGCAGCTCCGGACTCGGGACTCCCTACGAGCAGTACTTC. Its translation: CASSSGLGTPYEQYF.

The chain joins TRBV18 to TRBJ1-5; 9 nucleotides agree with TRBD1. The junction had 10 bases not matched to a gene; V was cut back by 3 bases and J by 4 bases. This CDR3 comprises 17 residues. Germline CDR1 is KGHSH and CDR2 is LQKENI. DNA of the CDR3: TGTGCCAGCTCACCCTACGGGACAGGGCCGGGGAATCAGCCCCAGCATTTT. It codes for CASSPYGTGPGNQPQHF.

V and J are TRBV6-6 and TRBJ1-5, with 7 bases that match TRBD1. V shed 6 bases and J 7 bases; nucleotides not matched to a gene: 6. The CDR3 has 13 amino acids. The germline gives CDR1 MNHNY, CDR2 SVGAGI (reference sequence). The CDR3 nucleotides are TGTGCCAGCAGCAACAGGGGCGGCCAGCCCCAGCATTTT. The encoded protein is CASSNRGGQPQHF.

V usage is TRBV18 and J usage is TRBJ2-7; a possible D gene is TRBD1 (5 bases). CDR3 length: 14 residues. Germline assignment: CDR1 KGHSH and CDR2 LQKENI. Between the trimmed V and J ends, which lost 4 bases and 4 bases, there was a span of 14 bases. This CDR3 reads CASSQAQAGYEQYF. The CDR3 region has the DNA TGTGCCAGCTCACAGGCACAGGCCGGGTACGAGCAGTACTTC.

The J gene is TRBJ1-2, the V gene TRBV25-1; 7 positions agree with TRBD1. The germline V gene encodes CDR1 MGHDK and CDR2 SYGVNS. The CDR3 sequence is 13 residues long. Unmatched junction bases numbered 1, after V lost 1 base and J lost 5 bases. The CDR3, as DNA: TGTGCCAGCAGTGAATTGGGACAGTATGGCTACACCTTC. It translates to CASSELGQYGYTF.

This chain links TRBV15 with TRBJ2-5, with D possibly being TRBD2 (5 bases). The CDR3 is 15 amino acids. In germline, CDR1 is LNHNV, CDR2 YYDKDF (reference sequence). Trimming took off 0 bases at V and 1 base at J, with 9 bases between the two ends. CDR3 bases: TGTGCCACCAGCAGAGATGGCGGGCCCCAAGAGACCCAGTACTTC. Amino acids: CATSRDGGPQETQYF.

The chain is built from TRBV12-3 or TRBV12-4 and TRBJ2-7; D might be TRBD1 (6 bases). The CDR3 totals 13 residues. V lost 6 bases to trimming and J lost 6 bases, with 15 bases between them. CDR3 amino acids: CASRPTGLSEQYF. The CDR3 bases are TGTGCCAGCAGACCCACAGGGCTAAGCGAGCAGTACTTC.